This TCR beta chain is drawn from a study of spatial heterogeneity in lung cancer. Study-level information: Raw reads contained each unique TCR and UMI combination more than ten times on average. General observations from the study: At resection, ubiquitous expanded tumor TCRs appeared in blood more than at follow-up.

The time point here: sample taken at primary tumor resection. Tumor, nontumor lung or frozen PBMC supplied whole RNA, sequenced without sorting. A total of around 72 untreated early-stage non-small cell lung cancer patients served as donors. All TCR cDNA molecules were individually tagged with a unique molecular identifier. TCRdb processed the 5' RACE reads anew with MiXCR; each CDR3 protein has one entry. The sample consists of approximately 25,000 distinct CDR3 sequences, about 3% of them appearing once. In the case of this clonotype: Its target is not known.

V dropped 1 base and J dropped 6; count of bases not matched to a gene: 16. Germline V gene lookup returns CDR1 KGHSH and CDR2 LQKENI. The CDR3 is made up of 19 amino acids. Sequenced here: PBMCs, sampled at surgery. The J gene is TRBJ2-3, the V gene TRBV18; TRBD2 aligns across 10 bases. The sequence derives from a female donor with early-stage non-small cell lung cancer. For the CDR3, the DNA is TGTGCCAGCTCACCACGGTGGGTCAGCGGGAGGGCCCCATCGGATACGCAGTATTTT. Amino acid sequence: CASSPRWVSGRAPSDTQYF.